This T cell receptor (beta chain) was retrieved from a study of long-term antiretroviral therapy in people with HIV. Findings of the study overall: Post-ART, diversity grew, though it stayed under transplant donor control levels. The repertoire was dominated at all time points by clones expanded before ART. Information on adherence to ART, viral resistance or therapy changes was unavailable.

The libraries were made with immunoSEQ v3.0 at survey level. Some clones are missing from TCRdb's copy, which holds only in-frame ones; the method was immunoSEQ multiplex PCR. Among 15,000 to 20,000 clones listed, 79% were seen once. Germline V gene data show CDR1 as SQVTM and CDR2 as ANQGSEA. The CDR3 has 13 residues. Trimming pared 5 bases from V and 5 bases from J, leaving 16 bases between. As regards this clone: Its antigen is still unknown.

For each donor, at least one pre-ART and at least two post-ART PBMC samples were available. The J gene is TRBJ2-7, the V gene TRBV29-1; D possibly matches TRBD1 or TRBD2 (5 bases each). This TCR was recovered from a man younger than 35 with HIV. Sequencing used unsorted PBMCs, obtained at the start of antiretroviral therapy, before treatment. The DNA of the CDR3 is TGCAGCGTTTGGGGGTCTGCTCTGGACGAGCAGTACTTC. It specifies CSVWGSALDEQYF.